This T cell receptor (beta chain) was captured in a study of blood T cell repertoires in COVID-19. CDR1 is SGHRS and CDR2 is YFSETQ in the germline V gene. V dropped 1 base and J dropped 0 bases, with 7 bases sitting between them. This CDR3 contains 14 residues. Produced via immunoSEQ multiplex PCR; TCRdb's table is partial and in-frame only. In the table there are tens of thousands of clones, around 72% of which are singletons. The specimen sequenced was peripheral blood. The gene calls are TRBV5-1 and TRBJ1-1; D not certain. This receptor was taken from a human donor with active or convalescent COVID-19. The donor label of this sample is uncertain. CDR3 residues: CASSLTVLNTEAFF. The CDR3 bases are TGCGCCAGCAGCTTGACAGTCCTGAACACTGAAGCTTTCTTT.